This T cell receptor beta chain was identified during a study of cytomegalovirus exposure and HLA in healthy donors. V was clipped by 4 bases and J by 4 bases, with 15 bases between them. CDR1 and CDR2 from the germline V gene are SGHRS and YFSETQ. This CDR3 has 15 residues. Vbeta (60) and Jbeta (13) primers were used in the PCR. Clones were read by immunoSEQ multiplex PCR, and TCRdb kept only the in-frame ones, dropping some. The top ten clones hold over 1.2% of a sample with around 180,000 clones, over 60% of them seen once. This TCR came from a girl aged 5-17 years in good health and CMV-seronegative. This chain uses TRBV5-1 with TRBJ1-3; D is uncertain. The material sequenced was PBMCs. CDR3 coding DNA: TGCGCCAGCAGCCCAGACATTCGGGAGGGAAACACCATATATTTT. Its translation is CASSPDIREGNTIYF.